Here is one TCR beta chain with its context. Its antigen is not known. Authors' data handling: Junction-only sequences without quality scores came from ImmunoSEQ, so filtering differed. Data came from immunoSEQ multiplex PCR; TCRdb stores just in-frame clones and leaves some out. The V and J calls and the clone size are those of that table, but D and trimming were determined from the DNA. The sample includes approximately 2,200,000 clones, 93% of them seen just once. The CDR3 contains 12 residues. Germline values: CDR1 SGDLS, CDR2 YYNGEE. With 4 bases removed from V and 7 bases from J, the gap between germline ends came to 9 bases. These data come from a study of shared clonotypes between healthy human individuals. General study findings and limits: Rarefaction exposed incomplete sorted-subset sequencing despite large depth. Unshared clonotypes carried lower generation probabilities than those common to all four donors.

Naive CD8 cells were CD45RO-negative, positively selected for CCR7, excluding terminally differentiated effector memory CD45RA+ cells. The sequence came from a man aged 18-30 years in good health. Some clones in this sample may be carry-over from other donors' samples. This chain links TRBV9 with TRBJ2-1; D is unresolved. Sequencing used naive CD8+ T cells from PBMCs. DNA for the CDR3: TGTGCCAGCAGCTTCTGGGCGAATGAGCAGTTCTTC. It yields the protein CASSFWANEQFF.